Below, 4 T cell receptor beta chains from the same sample are listed, as sequenced in a study of T cell responses to AZD1222 COVID-19 vaccine. TCRdb keeps only in-frame clones here, not all; method: immunoSEQ multiplex PCR. The sample includes approximately 100,000 clones, around nine tenths of them seen just once. The sample here was peripheral blood, taken on day 0 of AZD1222 vaccination. The receptors stem from an adult in good health.

This sequence joins TRBV24-1 and TRBJ2-5; 7 positions agree with TRBD1. The germline V gene has CDR1 KGHDR and CDR2 SFDVKD. This CDR3 contains 15 residues. V trimming: 4 bases; J trimming: 2 bases; junction bases outside the gene matches: 6. In nucleotides, the CDR3 is TGTGCCACCAGTGAACCCGGGACAGCACAAGAGACCCAGTACTTC. This gives the protein CATSEPGTAQETQYF.

The chain links TRBV11-2 to TRBJ2-1; TRBD1 is a possible D gene (6 bases). Trimming took 6 bases from V and 4 from J, leaving 16 bases between them. Germline V gene data show CDR1 as SGHAT and CDR2 as FQNNGV. CDR3 length: 15 amino acids. The CDR3 loop is CASSFGGQSYNEQFF. The CDR3, as DNA: TGTGCCAGCAGTTTTGGAGGACAGAGTTACAATGAGCAGTTCTTC. Looking up the rest from reference TRBV11-2 and TRBJ2-1 gives the full variable domain: EAGVAQSPRYKIIEKRQSVAFWCNPISGHATLYWYQQILGQGPKLLIQFQNNGVVDDSQLPKDRFSAERLKGVDSTLKIQPAKLEDSAVYLCASSFGGQSYNEQFFGPGTRLTVL.

The chain recombines TRBV4-3 with TRBJ1-1, with no clear D. Germline loops: CDR1 LGHNA, CDR2 YSLEER. V shed 0 bases and J shed 8 bases, with 10 bases lying between them. The CDR3 loop spans 13 amino acids. The CDR3 is CASSQELVQEAFF. The CDR3, as DNA: TGCGCCAGCAGCCAAGAGCTGGTCCAGGAAGCTTTCTTT.

The chain is built from TRBV6-2 or TRBV6-3 and TRBJ2-2, with D possibly being TRBD1 (6 bases). V was cut by 8 bases and J by 5 bases, with 18 bases left in between. The V gene's germline CDR1 is MNHEY and CDR2 SVGEGT. The CDR3 length is 15 residues. The CDR3 reads CASGPPNRATGELFF. DNA for the CDR3: TGTGCCAGCGGCCCCCCCAACAGGGCTACCGGGGAGCTGTTTTTT.